Below are 26 T cell receptor beta chains sequenced from a single sample in a study of Tregs in tolerant kidney transplant recipients. These receptors are not linked to any known antigen. This table comes from immunoSEQ multiplex PCR, and its TCRdb copy is limited to in-frame clones, with some not included. The sample yields about 44,000 clones, 95% to 96% seen once. The sequenced sample consisted of Tregs from blood cultured with allogeneic cells. The receptors here all came from a human donor in good health.

V is TRBV7-9 and J is TRBJ2-7, with D uncertain. In germline, CDR1 is SEHNR, CDR2 FQNEAQ (reference sequence). The CDR3 loop spans 14 amino acids. V was clipped by 5 bases and J by 0 bases, with 11 bases between them. CDR3 sequence: CASSGRVLSYEQYF. CDR3 sequence (DNA): TGTGCCAGCAGCGGCCGGGTCCTCTCCTACGAGCAGTACTTC.

For this clone: The junction does not match germline at one end; this may be a read error. This chain connects TRBV10-2 to TRBJ1-6; maybe TRBD1 (5 bases). CDR1 is WSHSY, CDR2 SAAADI, per germline. The CDR3 is 15 amino acids. Written as DNA, the CDR3 is TGCGCCAGCAGCGAGTATCAGGGTGTGAATTCACCCCTCCACTTT. It specifies CASSEYQGVNSPLHF.

The chain joins TRBV5-5 to TRBJ2-5, with TRBD2 matching over 8 bases. Germline trimming cut 5 bases from V and 7 bases from J; bases unmatched to any gene: 7. Per germline, CDR1 SGHKS and CDR2 YYEKEE (reference sequence). This CDR3 spans 13 amino acids. CDR3 nucleotide sequence: TGTGCCAGCAGAGGACTAGCTGACGGGACCCAGTACTTC. This sequence encodes CASRGLADGTQYF.

The chain combines TRBV5-1 with TRBJ2-2, with 8 bases identical to TRBD2. The CDR3 sequence is 17 residues long. Looked up from germline, CDR1 is SGHRS and CDR2 is YFSETQ. With V trimmed by 5 bases and J by 5 bases, 14 bases remained unmatched. CDR3 sequence (DNA): TGCGCCAGCAGAAAACAGGCGGGGGGCGCTGGGACCGGGGAGCTGTTTTTT. This encodes CASRKQAGGAGTGELFF.

The chain is built from TRBV6-1 and TRBJ1-2; the D gene is possibly TRBD1 (5 bases). CDR3 length equals 13 residues. Trimming removed 0 bases at V and 5 bases at J, with 7 bases between. Germline V gene sequence: CDR1 MNHNS, CDR2 SASEGT. CDR3 sequence reads: CASSEAAGYGYTF. The CDR3 bases are TGTGCCAGCAGTGAAGCAGCAGGGTATGGCTACACCTTC.

This chain uses TRBV5-1 with TRBJ2-7, with D tentatively TRBD2 (5 bases). V shed 4 bases and J shed 5 bases, with 19 bases lying between them. This CDR3 spans 15 amino acids. The germline gives CDR1 SGHRS, CDR2 YFSETQ. CDR3 residues: CASSLLGVLGNEQYF. In DNA form, the CDR3 reads TGCGCCAGCAGCCTACTAGGAGTCCTAGGCAACGAGCAGTACTTC.

This rearrangement joins TRBV5-1 to TRBJ2-1; 9 nucleotides align to TRBD2. Germline V gene lookup returns CDR1 SGHRS and CDR2 YFSETQ. The CDR3 runs to 15 residues. J was trimmed by 6 bases and V by 4 bases; bases with no gene match: 8. CDR3 in DNA: TGCGCCAGCAGCCCGGGACTAGCAGACCTCAATGAGCAGTTCTTC. Translating it yields CASSPGLADLNEQFF. Drawing the rest from reference TRBV5-1 and TRBJ2-1, the complete variable domain is KAGVTQTPRYLIKTRGQQVTLSCSPISGHRSVSWYQQTPGQGLQFLFEYFSETQRNKGNFPGRFSGRQFSNSRSEMNVSTLELGDSALYLCASSPGLADLNEQFFGPGTRLTVL.

The chain combines TRBV5-1 with TRBJ2-6; 8 bases match TRBD1. The CDR3 contains 17 residues. Germline trimming cut 2 bases from V and 0 bases from J; bases unmatched to any gene: 4. Germline loops: CDR1 SGHRS, CDR2 YFSETQ. This CDR3 is CASSLGTGISGANVLTF. DNA of the CDR3: TGCGCCAGCAGCTTAGGGACAGGTATCTCTGGGGCCAACGTCCTGACTTTC.

In this sample, this clone turned up a few times. This chain uses TRBV23-1 with TRBJ1-1; D is ambiguous. TRBV23-1 is classed as an ORF, of uncertain function. The CDR3 runs to 14 residues. Trimming removed 4 bases from V and 0 bases from J, with 9 bases in between. CDR3 amino acids: CASSLPILNTEAFF. The CDR3 DNA follows: TGCGCCAGCAGTCTACCGATCTTGAACACTGAAGCTTTCTTT.

The chain carries TRBV28 and TRBJ1-3; 10 bases line up with TRBD1. CDR1 and CDR2 (germline): MDHEN, SYDVKM. The CDR3 has 16 residues. Trimming took 6 bases from V and 0 from J; bases not matched to a gene: 5. CDR3 bases: TGTGCCAGCAGGGGACAGGGGCGTACCTCTGGAAACACCATATATTTT. Translating it yields CASRGQGRTSGNTIYF.

The chain links TRBV7-9 to TRBJ1-4; D unclear. V was trimmed by 1 base and J by 12 bases, leaving 12 bases between them. CDR1 is SEHNR and CDR2 is FQNEAQ in the germline V gene (reference sequence). CDR3 length equals 13 residues. DNA for the CDR3: TGTGCCAGCAGCTTAGGCGCGGGTCGGGAACTGTTTTTT. Residues: CASSLGAGRELFF.

The chain employs TRBV5-5 and TRBJ2-5; 10 bases line up with TRBD1. The V segment lost 3 bases and the J segment 4 bases; nucleotides outside the gene matches: 0. The CDR3 loop spans 13 amino acids. CDR1 is SGHKS, CDR2 YYEKEE, per germline (reference sequence). The CDR3 protein is CASSWDRGETQYF. The CDR3 nucleotides are TGTGCCAGCAGCTGGGACAGGGGAGAGACCCAGTACTTC.

CDR3 protein: CATSRAYPETQYF. Here the CDR3 DNA reads TGTGCCACCAGCAGAGCGTACCCAGAGACCCAGTACTTC. The chain uses TRBV15 and TRBJ2-5; no clear D. The CDR3 loop spans 13 amino acids. V was shortened by 1 base and J by 4 bases, with 7 bases between the two germline ends. From germline, CDR1 is LNHNV and CDR2 YYDKDF (reference sequence).

This rearrangement joins TRBV6-6 to TRBJ1-6; tentative D call: TRBD1 (6 bases). The V end was cut by 6 bases, the J end by 9 bases, with 12 bases between. The CDR3 consists of 13 residues. Germline CDR1 reads MNHNY; CDR2 reads SVGAGI (reference sequence). DNA for the CDR3: TGTGCCAGCAGAAAGAACAGGGCTTCACCCCTCCACTTT. This gives the protein CASRKNRASPLHF.

Concerning this clone: The same CDR3 is also encoded by other DNA sequences in this sample. The chain is built from TRBV5-4 and TRBJ1-2; possible D gene TRBD1, 6 bases. Deletions cut 4 bases from V and 5 bases from J, with 9 bases between. CDR3 length: 12 residues. Germline V gives CDR1 SGHNT, CDR2 YYREEE (reference sequence). The CDR3 is CASSLGQYGYTF. The DNA of the CDR3 is TGTGCCAGCAGCCTCGGACAGTATGGCTACACCTTC.

The chain couples TRBV11-2 to TRBJ1-2, with TRBD1 identical over 8 bases. The V and J ends lost 5 bases and 1 base, in that order; junction bases with no gene match: 6. The CDR3 runs 15 residues. Germline loops: CDR1 SGHAT, CDR2 FQNNGV. The DNA for the CDR3 is TGTGCCAGCAGCCGCAACGGACAGGGTAACTATGGCTACACCTTC. This codes for CASSRNGQGNYGYTF.

The CDR3 here is CASSHRTGVGQPQHF. In DNA form, the CDR3 reads TGCGCCAGCAGCCATAGGACAGGGGTGGGTCAGCCCCAGCATTTT. J is TRBJ1-5 and V is TRBV4-1; 9 bases map to TRBD1. Germline CDR1 reads MGHRA; CDR2 reads YSYEKL. With 3 bases clipped from V and 6 bases from J, the junction kept 6 bases outside the gene matches. The CDR3 sequence is 15 residues long.

The chain is built from TRBV20-1 and TRBJ2-4; D unresolved. Germline CDR1 is DFQATT and CDR2 is SNEGSKA (reference sequence). This CDR3 comprises 10 residues. Deletions cut 4 bases from V and 8 bases from J, with 6 bases between. CDR3 in DNA: TGCAGTGCTACAAGGGACATTCAGTACTTC. It translates to CSATRDIQYF.

This clone was seen a single time. The V call is TRBV15, the J call TRBJ2-3, with 14 bases identical to TRBD2. Unmatched junction bases numbered 5, after V lost 1 base and J lost 8 bases. The CDR3 spans 16 residues. The germline CDR1 and CDR2 sequences are LNHNV and YYDKDF (reference sequence). CDR3 sequence reads: CATSRGGTSGSRTQYF. CDR3 DNA sequence: TGTGCCACCAGCAGAGGGGGGACTAGCGGGAGTCGTACGCAGTATTTT.

This clone came up a few times. J is TRBJ2-1 and V is TRBV5-4; weak D call: TRBD1 (5 bases). The germline V and J ends were trimmed by 9 bases and 6 bases, with 10 bases remaining between them. CDR3 length: 11 residues. The V gene's germline CDR1 is SGHNT and CDR2 YYREEE (reference sequence). The CDR3 here is CATSRGNEQFF. The CDR3 nucleotides are TGTGCCACCTCTAGGGGCAATGAGCAGTTCTTC. Drawing the rest from reference TRBV5-4 and TRBJ2-1, the complete variable domain is ETGVTQSPTHLIKTRGQQVTLRCSSQSGHNTVSWYQQALGQGPQFIFQYYREEENGRGNFPPRFSGLQFPNYSSELNVNALELDDSALYLCATSRGNEQFFGPGTRLTVL.

This clone was found once. This chain joins TRBV7-9 and TRBJ1-3; D not certain. This CDR3 is built from 14 residues. V shed 6 bases and J shed 0 bases, with 9 bases lying between them. Germline assignment: CDR1 SEHNR and CDR2 FQNEAQ (reference sequence). This chain's CDR3 is CASRSTSSGNTIYF. Here the CDR3 DNA reads TGTGCCAGCAGGAGTACTAGCTCTGGAAACACCATATATTTT. Full variable domain (remainder filled in from reference TRBV7-9 and TRBJ1-3): DTGVSQNPRHKITKRGQNVTFRCDPISEHNRLYWYRQTLGQGPEFLTYFQNEAQLEKSRLLSDRFSAERPKGSFSTLEIQRTEQGDSAMYLCASRSTSSGNTIYFGEGSWLTVV.

J is TRBJ2-1 and V is TRBV5-4, with 10 bases aligning to TRBD1. The V gene's germline CDR1 is SGHNT and CDR2 YYREEE (reference sequence). V shed 4 bases and J 8 bases; nucleotides not matched to a gene: 9. The CDR3 is made up of 15 amino acids. The CDR3 spells CASSLRDRGWDEQFF. CDR3 in DNA: TGTGCCAGCAGCCTCCGGGACAGGGGATGGGATGAGCAGTTCTTC.

The rearrangement uses TRBV25-1 and TRBJ2-3; 11 bases match TRBD2. Losses at the gene ends were 2 bases for V and 1 base for J; bases not matched to a gene: 5. CDR3 length: 17 amino acids. Germline values: CDR1 MGHDK, CDR2 SYGVNS. In DNA, the CDR3 is TGTGCCAGCAGTGAACCTATGGGACTAGCGGGCACAGATACGCAGTATTTT. It specifies CASSEPMGLAGTDTQYF.

The V and J genes are TRBV6-5 and TRBJ2-3; D unclear. Germline lookup yields CDR1 MNHEY and CDR2 SVGAGI. The CDR3 totals 16 residues. With 0 bases removed from V and 2 bases from J, the gap between germline ends came to 12 bases. CDR3 nucleotide sequence: TGTGCCAGCAGTTACTCGGCAGAATTCTACACAGATACGCAGTATTTT. As protein: CASSYSAEFYTDTQYF.

CDR3 in DNA: TGTGCCAGCAGCCGTTTATTCGGAGATGGCTACACCTTC. As protein: CASSRLFGDGYTF. V is TRBV14 and J is TRBJ1-2; D gene ambiguous. The CDR3 loop spans 13 amino acids. The germline V gene encodes CDR1 SGHDN and CDR2 FVKESK. Trimming removed 4 bases from V and 6 bases from J, with 12 bases in between.

The J gene is TRBJ1-4, the V gene TRBV2; D uncertain. There are 15 residues in the CDR3. Trimming removed 1 base from V and 1 base from J, with 7 bases in between. Germline V gene sequence: CDR1 SNHLY, CDR2 FYNNEI. The CDR3 nucleotides are TGTGCCAGCAGTGAAGTCTTCGGAACTAATGAAAAACTGTTTTTT. Protein sequence: CASSEVFGTNEKLFF.